This T cell receptor (beta chain) is drawn from a study of neoadjuvant anti-PD-1 for oral cavity cancer. Study context: Non-progressing patients received a fourth nivolumab dose near day 43, then surgery on days 50-56. Points from the study as a whole: Higher pretreatment blood Treg/Th17 ratios correlated with higher pretreatment blood and lower post-treatment tumor TCRbeta clonality.

Patients had HPV-negative, locally advanced oral cavity squamous cell carcinoma. Concerning this clone itself: The antigen remains undetermined.

Trimming cost V 5 bases and J 5 bases, with 18 bases left between them. The CDR3 extends over 14 amino acids. Germline CDR1 and CDR2: SQVTM and ANQGSEA. Six replicates per PBMC sample, mostly from about 460 ng of genomic DNA. The protocol was immunoSEQ multiplex PCR, while the TCRdb copy is restricted to in-frame clones and leaves out a portion. The sample comprises around 12,000 clones, 50% to 80% of which are singletons, and 2% to 3% rests with the top ten. The clonotype was recovered from a person between 40 and 79 years old with oral cavity squamous cell carcinoma. The gene calls are TRBV29-1 and TRBJ1-2, with D perhaps TRBD1 (6 bases). This sample comprised PBMCs, obtained before nivolumab (anti-PD-1) treatment. CDR3 sequence (DNA): TGCAGCGTTCCTGGGGGCACAGGGAGGTATGGCTACACCTTC. Amino acid sequence: CSVPGGTGRYGYTF.